Listed below are T cell receptor beta chains from one sample, sequenced in a study of shared clonotypes between healthy human individuals. Profiling relied on immunoSEQ multiplex PCR, and the TCRdb table lists in-frame clones only, not all of them. Among a few million clones listed, around 95% were seen once. What was sequenced was naive CD4+ T cells sorted from blood. Every receptor here comes from a man younger than 35 in good health. Both conserved end residues are part of each CDR3. The D gene is left open where the match is weak. Only part of the rows carry a size: once, few, many, or a class if the clone is expanded.

cdr3_nt	cdr3_aa	v_call	j_call	clone_size	d_call
TGTGCCAGCAGCACTCGGACAGGGGTGAACACTGAAGCTTTCTTT	CASSTRTGVNTEAFF	TRBV11-2	TRBJ1-1	.	TRBD1
TGTGCCAGCAGCGGGGTGGGGGCGCGATTCTATGGCTACACCTTC	CASSGVGARFYGYTF	TRBV11-2	TRBJ1-2	.	.
TGTGCCAGCAGTTTAGGGACAGGTCCCAATCAGCCCCAGCATTTT	CASSLGTGPNQPQHF	TRBV27	TRBJ1-5	once	TRBD1
TGCGCCAGCAGCCAAGAAACATCGCACACAGATACGCAGTATTTT	CASSQETSHTDTQYF	TRBV4-1	TRBJ2-3	.	.
TGCGCCAGCAGCCAACTTGGCCCGAGGACCGGGGAGCTGTTTTTT	CASSQLGPRTGELFF	TRBV4-1	TRBJ2-2	.	.
TGTGCCAGCAGCTTGGCGCGTTCATTGGATGGCTACACCTTC	CASSLARSLDGYTF	TRBV7-9	TRBJ1-2	.	.
TGTGCTAGTGGTCCTTCGGGAGGCTATGGCTACACCTTC	CASGPSGGYGYTF	TRBV12-5	TRBJ1-2	.	.
TGTGCCATCAGTGGGACTCTCTTCTATGGCTACACCTTC	CAISGTLFYGYTF	TRBV10-3	TRBJ1-2	.	.
TGCGCCAGCAGTGATGCCGGGACTAGTGACTACAATGAGCAGTTCTTC	CASSDAGTSDYNEQFF	TRBV10-1	TRBJ2-1	.	TRBD2
TGTGCCAGCAGTGGGGGAGGCGGGAACCGCTACGAGCAGTACTTC	CASSGGGGNRYEQYF	TRBV6-4	TRBJ2-7	once	.
TGTGCCATCAGTGAGGGCAGGGGGGACACTGAAGCTTTCTTT	CAISEGRGDTEAFF	TRBV10-3	TRBJ1-1	.	TRBD1
TGTGCCAGCAGCTTAGCCGATGCGGACTGGCTCTCCTACGAGCAGTACTTC	CASSLADADWLSYEQYF	TRBV7-9	TRBJ2-7	.	.
TGCAGCGTTCTCCCCCAACAGGGTTCCAGCGGAGCTTTCTTT	CSVLPQQGSSGAFF	TRBV29-1	TRBJ1-1	.	.
TGTGCCAGCACGGGGGGCTACGAGCAGTACTTC	CASTGGYEQYF	TRBV2	TRBJ2-7	.	TRBD2
TGTGCCAGCAGGGTCACAGGGGAGGGTTCACCCCTCCACTTT	CASRVTGEGSPLHF	TRBV2	TRBJ1-6	once	TRBD1
TGTGCCAGCAGCCTCCGGGACAACGCGTATGGCTACACCTTC	CASSLRDNAYGYTF	TRBV13	TRBJ1-2	.	.
TGTGCCAGCAGTTACTCGGGGGTCCAGAATTCACCCCTCCACTTT	CASSYSGVQNSPLHF	TRBV6-5	TRBJ1-6	.	.
TGTGCCAGCAGTTACTCTCCAGACTCCTACGAGCAGTACTTC	CASSYSPDSYEQYF	TRBV6-6	TRBJ2-7	.	.
TGTGCCAGCAGCTTAGGGAGATACGTCACCAGGGAGCAGTTCTTC	CASSLGRYVTREQFF	TRBV7-2	TRBJ2-1	.	.
TGTGCCAGCAGTGGGTCTAGCGGGAGTTACAATGAGTACTTC	CASSGSSGSYNEYF	TRBV2	TRBJ2-7	.	TRBD2
TGTGCCAGCAGCTATGGTAGAGGGGGGGCCTCTGGGGCCAACGTCCTGACTTTC	CASSYGRGGASGANVLTF	TRBV5-4	TRBJ2-6	.	.
TGTGCCAGCAGCCCCGTAGCCCTGAACACTGAAGCTTTCTTT	CASSPVALNTEAFF	TRBV7-9	TRBJ1-1	.	.
TGTGCCAGCAGTGAGGTGGGGAATAAGCAGTACTTC	CASSEVGNKQYF	TRBV28	TRBJ2-7	.	.
TGTGCCAGCAGTGAGGATAGACAGGGGAGGCCTTACGAAAAACTGTTTTTT	CASSEDRQGRPYEKLFF	TRBV2	TRBJ1-4	.	TRBD1
TGTGCCAGCAGCTCGGGGCGGGAGCCCTACAATGAGCAGTTCTTC	CASSSGREPYNEQFF	TRBV6-5	TRBJ2-1	.	TRBD2
TGCGCCAGCTGCCTGGGGGAGGCGCGAGAGACCCAGTACTTC	CASCLGEARETQYF	TRBV5-1	TRBJ2-5	.	.
TGTGCCAGCAGTGGATCCCCTTATGGTGAGCAGTTCTTC	CASSGSPYGEQFF	TRBV2	TRBJ2-1	.	.
TGTGCCAGCAGCGGACAGACCGAGCAGTACTTC	CASSGQTEQYF	TRBV2	TRBJ2-7	.	.
TGTGCCAGCAGTTACGGGCGGGGGGCACCCCTCCACTTT	CASSYGRGAPLHF	TRBV6-5	TRBJ1-6	.	.
TGTGCCAGTAGTAGGTTTTCGGGATACGAGCAGTACTTC	CASSRFSGYEQYF	TRBV19	TRBJ2-7	.	.
TGTGCCAGCTTGAGGATCGGCGGCATCTCCTACGAGCAGTACTTC	CASLRIGGISYEQYF	TRBV5-6	TRBJ2-7	.	.
TGTGCCAGCACTCCAACAGTCGGGGGCCCAGCAGGCAATCAGCCCCAGCATTTT	CASTPTVGGPAGNQPQHF	TRBV27	TRBJ1-5	.	.
TGCGCCAGCAGGGAAGGCTACCTTTACGAGCAGTACTTC	CASREGYLYEQYF	TRBV10-2	TRBJ2-7	.	.
TGCGCCAGCAGTGAGATTAGCGGGGGGCGAGGTGAGCAGTTCTTC	CASSEISGGRGEQFF	TRBV10-2	TRBJ2-1	.	TRBD2
TGCGCCAGCAGGTTGGGGCAGGGCTACGAGCAGTACTTC	CASRLGQGYEQYF	TRBV5-1	TRBJ2-7	once	.
TGTGCCAGCAGTGAACTAGCCGGGACCTACAATGAGCAGTTCTTC	CASSELAGTYNEQFF	TRBV25-1	TRBJ2-1	.	.
TGTGCCAGCAGCTCTGGTGGCTGGGCGTCCTACGAGCAGTACTTC	CASSSGGWASYEQYF	TRBV27	TRBJ2-7	.	.
TGTGCCACCACAGGAGCGGCCCACAATGAGCAGTTCTTC	CATTGAAHNEQFF	TRBV10-3	TRBJ2-1	.	.
TGTGCCTGCCAAGGACAGGGGGCTCTGGGTTCCACTGAAGCTTTCTTT	CACQGQGALGSTEAFF	TRBV30	TRBJ1-1	.	TRBD1
TGTGCTAGTGGCAAAAGCGGGGGGTCCTACGAGCAGTACTTC	CASGKSGGSYEQYF	TRBV12-5	TRBJ2-7	.	TRBD2
TGTGCCAGCTCACCTAACTCTGGGGCCAACGTCCTGACTTTC	CASSPNSGANVLTF	TRBV18	TRBJ2-6	.	.
TGTGCCAGCAGCTCTGGGACAGGGGGGCTGGGGACAGATACGCAGTATTTT	CASSSGTGGLGTDTQYF	TRBV5-4	TRBJ2-3	.	TRBD1
TGTGCCAGCAGCCCCCCCGAAGTCCGAGCGGACCGCTCTGGGGCCAACGTCCTGACTTTC	CASSPPEVRADRSGANVLTF	TRBV9	TRBJ2-6	.	.
TGCGCCAGCAGGTTGGGGCACCCCGGCACCGGGGAGCTGTTTTTT	CASRLGHPGTGELFF	TRBV5-1	TRBJ2-2	.	.
TGCGCCAGCAGCCAAGCCCTACAGGGGTGGGAGACCCAGTACTTC	CASSQALQGWETQYF	TRBV4-1	TRBJ2-5	.	TRBD1
TGTGCCAGCAGCTTATATGGGGGGGGCACCGATACGCAGTATTTT	CASSLYGGGTDTQYF	TRBV11-2	TRBJ2-3	.	.
TGTGCCAGCAGCCGGACAGGCTTAGATAGCAATCAGCCCCAGCATTTT	CASSRTGLDSNQPQHF	TRBV9	TRBJ1-5	.	TRBD1
TGCGCCAGCAGCGGACAGGGGATATCCTACGAGCAGTACTTC	CASSGQGISYEQYF	TRBV5-1	TRBJ2-7	.	TRBD1
TGTGCCAGCAGCTTAGGGACAGGGAGGGGTGAAAAACTGTTTTTT	CASSLGTGRGEKLFF	TRBV7-2	TRBJ1-4	.	TRBD1